Here is one TCR beta chain with its context. This clone was observed a single time. What this receptor recognizes is not known. There are no base qualities to consult, and no much larger clone falls within one base. At one collaborating source in Seattle, patients were enrolled during active infection and were followed longitudinally through the course of disease. Collaborating institutions collected whole blood in K2EDTA tubes following their own protocols. Collaborator samples were shipped for TCRbeta analysis as frozen whole blood, isolated PBMCs, or DNA extracted from either sample type. TCRbeta CDR3 regions were amplified from genomic DNA by means of the immunoSEQ Assay, a bias-controlled multiplex PCR. The authors' pipeline ran thus. The number of nucleated cells in each sample was estimated from the amplification of reference gene primers within the assay. To quantify the absolute abundance of each unique TCRbeta CDR3 rearrangement, sequence reads were collapsed and filtered. For each sample, productive Simpson clonality was calculated as the square root of Simpson's diversity index over productive rearrangements. TCRdb holds this immuneACCESS table with in-frame rearrangements only. Some clones are missing; in checked studies, unresolved V genes explain under half, and the rest has no known cause. V and J calls and clone size are those listed in that table; D and trimming were worked out from the DNA. The sample includes 100,000 to 150,000 clones, with roughly 92% observed a single time. The top ten constitute 2.1% of the sample.

Per the germline V gene, SGHDT is the CDR1 and YYEEEE is the CDR2. A distance of 11 bases separates the germline ends of V and J, which lose 4 bases and 0 bases respectively. The CDR3 sequence holds 15 residues, the cysteine and phenylalanine included. The read is trimmed to its CDR3 DNA, 45 bases read in frame from base 1. The source of the sample is a study of blood T cell repertoires in COVID-19 (dated by TCRdb to 2020 to 2021). Background on the whole study: The collaborator samples originated in the United States, Italy and Spain and spanned the acute and convalescent phases of COVID-19. The samples were drawn from two sources: the first 160 participants of the ongoing ImmuneRACE study, and 950 to 1,500 subjects contributed by 6 global collaborators. The sample metadata nearly always contained a de-identified subject ID, COVID-19 status, age in years and sex. A freely available public database, intended as a resource for researchers studying the immune response to SARS-CoV-2, is where the repertoires were released. The dataset comprised deeply sampled blood TCRbeta repertoires from subjects exposed to, actively infected with, or recovered from COVID-19. Where available, HLA class I and class II types were taken from metadata supplied by the sample provider and were not determined by assay-based typing. The material from the prospective study consisted of cDNA or gDNA derived from T cells, B-cell-depleted T cells, or PBMCs.

Study-wide conclusions, independent of this receptor: The amount of clinical and demographic metadata varied by source and participant and was provided uncurated.

Sequenced: peripheral blood. The chain employs TRBV5-6 and TRBJ1-3, with a weak D call of TRBD1 (5 bases match). The sequence was obtained from a man over 45 with COVID-19, enrolled during active disease. The nucleotides read TGTGCCAGCAGCCTAGACAGTTTCTCTGGAAACACCATATATTTT. The translation is CASSLDSFSGNTIYF.